Listed below are T cell receptor beta chains from one sample, sequenced in a study of cytomegalovirus exposure and HLA in healthy donors. Only in-frame clones appear in the TCRdb table, and some are missing; sequencing was by immunoSEQ multiplex PCR. The sample holds about 170,000 clones, 85% seen once. The material sequenced was PBMCs. All receptors come from a man aged 30-40 years in good health and CMV-seropositive. Both conserved end residues are part of each CDR3.

v_call: TRBV7-9
cdr3_aa: CSSSPRLAGERTGELFF

v_call: TRBV4-2
cdr3_aa: CASSQAERRTGELFF

v_call: TRBV2
cdr3_aa: CASRSETQYF

v_call: TRBV4-3
cdr3_aa: CASSQVAGGAYNEQFF

v_call: TRBV4-3
cdr3_aa: CASSQGQGNVQHF

v_call: TRBV10-3
cdr3_aa: CAISESFGTSEYF

v_call: TRBV21-1
cdr3_aa: CASSKEQGPLCNQPQHF

v_call: TRBV7-2
cdr3_aa: CASSLAMGFSGRAGETQYF

v_call: TRBV19
cdr3_aa: CASSSFSGAGELFF

v_call: TRBV7-6
cdr3_aa: CASSLESRGSIQFF

v_call: TRBV5-1
cdr3_aa: CASDLLAGGHEQFF

v_call: TRBV7-8
cdr3_aa: CASSLNGRTDTQYF

v_call: TRBV29-1
cdr3_aa: CSARQGNNSPLHF

v_call: TRBV7-2
cdr3_aa: CASSLGVAGETQYF

v_call: TRBV6-4
cdr3_aa: CASSESSPLAGSTYEQYF

v_call: TRBV7-2
cdr3_aa: CASSSTGTRTDTQYF

v_call: TRBV14
cdr3_aa: CASSPRYSYNEQFF

v_call: TRBV5-6
cdr3_aa: CASSRGQNYGYTF

v_call: TRBV7-9
cdr3_aa: CASSFGGGEQFF

v_call: TRBV13
cdr3_aa: CASSLGTGDEQYF

v_call: TRBV2
cdr3_aa: CASSETSVPTGELFF

v_call: TRBV7-9
cdr3_aa: CASSFDRATAGELFF